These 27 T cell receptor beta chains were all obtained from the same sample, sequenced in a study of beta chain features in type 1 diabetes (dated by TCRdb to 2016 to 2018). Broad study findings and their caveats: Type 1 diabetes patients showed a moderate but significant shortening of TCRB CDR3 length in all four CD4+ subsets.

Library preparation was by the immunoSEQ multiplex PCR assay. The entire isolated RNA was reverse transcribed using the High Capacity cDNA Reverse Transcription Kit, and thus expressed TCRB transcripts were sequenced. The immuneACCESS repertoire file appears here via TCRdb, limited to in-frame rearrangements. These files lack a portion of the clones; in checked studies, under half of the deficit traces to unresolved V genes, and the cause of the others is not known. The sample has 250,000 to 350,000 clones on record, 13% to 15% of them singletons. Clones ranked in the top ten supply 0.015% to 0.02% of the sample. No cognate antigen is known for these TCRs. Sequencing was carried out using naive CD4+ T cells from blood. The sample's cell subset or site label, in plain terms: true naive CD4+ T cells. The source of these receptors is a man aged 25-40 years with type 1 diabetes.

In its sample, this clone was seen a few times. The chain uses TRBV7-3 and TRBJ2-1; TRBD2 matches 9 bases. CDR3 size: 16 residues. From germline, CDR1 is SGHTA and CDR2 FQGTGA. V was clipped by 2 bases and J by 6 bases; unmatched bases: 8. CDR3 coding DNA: TGTGCCAGCAGCTTATTTGCCGGGACTAGCCCCAATGAGCAGTTCTTC. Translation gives CASSLFAGTSPNEQFF.

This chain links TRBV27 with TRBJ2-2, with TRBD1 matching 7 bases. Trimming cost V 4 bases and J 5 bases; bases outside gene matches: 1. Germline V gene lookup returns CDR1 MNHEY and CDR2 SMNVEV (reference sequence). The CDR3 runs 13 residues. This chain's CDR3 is CASSSRGTGELFF. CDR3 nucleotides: TGTGCCAGCAGTTCCAGGGGGACCGGGGAGCTGTTTTTT.

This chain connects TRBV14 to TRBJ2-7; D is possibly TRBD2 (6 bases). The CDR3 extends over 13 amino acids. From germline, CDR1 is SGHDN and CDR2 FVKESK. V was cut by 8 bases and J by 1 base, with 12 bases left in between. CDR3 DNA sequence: TGTGCCAGCCGGGACTCCGGATCCTACGAGCAGTACTTC. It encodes CASRDSGSYEQYF.

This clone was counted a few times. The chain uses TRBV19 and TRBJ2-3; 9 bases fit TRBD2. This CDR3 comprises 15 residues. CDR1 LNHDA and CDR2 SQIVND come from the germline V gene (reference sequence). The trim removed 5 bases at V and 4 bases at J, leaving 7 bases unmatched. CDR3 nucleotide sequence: TGTGCCAGTAGTCGATTAGCGGGAGCCTCAGATACGCAGTATTTT. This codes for CASSRLAGASDTQYF.

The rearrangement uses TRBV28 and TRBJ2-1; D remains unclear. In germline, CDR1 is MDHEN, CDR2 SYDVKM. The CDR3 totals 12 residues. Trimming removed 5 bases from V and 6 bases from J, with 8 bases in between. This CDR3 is CASSIPLNEQFF. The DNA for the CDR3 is TGTGCCAGCAGTATCCCCCTCAATGAGCAGTTCTTC.

In DNA, the CDR3 is TGTGCCAGCAGCTTTTCTGCCGGGACTCTTGTTGGGGAGACCCAGTACTTC. It yields the protein CASSFSAGTLVGETQYF. The V gene is TRBV7-9, the J gene TRBJ2-5; a possible D gene is TRBD2 (6 bases). Between the trimmed V and J ends, which lost 3 bases and 5 bases, there was a span of 22 bases. The V gene's germline CDR1 is SEHNR and CDR2 FQNEAQ (reference sequence). The CDR3 runs 17 residues.

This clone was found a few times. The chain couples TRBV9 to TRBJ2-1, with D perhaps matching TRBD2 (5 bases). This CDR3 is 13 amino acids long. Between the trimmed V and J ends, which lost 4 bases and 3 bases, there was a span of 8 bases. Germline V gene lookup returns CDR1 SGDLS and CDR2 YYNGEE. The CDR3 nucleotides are TGTGCCAGCAGCCCCGCGGGCTACAATGAGCAGTTCTTC. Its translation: CASSPAGYNEQFF.

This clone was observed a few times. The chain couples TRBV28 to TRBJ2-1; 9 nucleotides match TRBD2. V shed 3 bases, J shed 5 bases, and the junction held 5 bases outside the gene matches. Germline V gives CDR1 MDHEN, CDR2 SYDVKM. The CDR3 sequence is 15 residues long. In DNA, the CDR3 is TGTGCCAGCAGTTTCCTAGCGGGGAACCACAATGAGCAGTTCTTC. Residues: CASSFLAGNHNEQFF.

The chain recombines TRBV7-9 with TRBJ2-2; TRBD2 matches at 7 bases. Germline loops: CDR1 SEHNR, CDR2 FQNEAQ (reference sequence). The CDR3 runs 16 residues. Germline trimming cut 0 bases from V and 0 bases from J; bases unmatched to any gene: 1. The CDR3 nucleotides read TGTGCCAGCAGCTTAGCCGGGACTACGAACACCGGGGAGCTGTTTTTT. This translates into CASSLAGTTNTGELFF.

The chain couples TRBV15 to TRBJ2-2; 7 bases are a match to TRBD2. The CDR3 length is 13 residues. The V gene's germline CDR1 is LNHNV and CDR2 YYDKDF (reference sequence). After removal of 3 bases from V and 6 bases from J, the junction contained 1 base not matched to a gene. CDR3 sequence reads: CATSRGGAGELFF. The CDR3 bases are TGTGCCACCAGCAGGGGGGGGGCCGGGGAGCTGTTTTTT.

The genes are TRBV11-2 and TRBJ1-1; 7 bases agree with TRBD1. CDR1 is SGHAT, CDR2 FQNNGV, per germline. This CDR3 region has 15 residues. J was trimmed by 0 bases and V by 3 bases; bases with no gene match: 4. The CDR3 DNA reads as TGTGCCAGCAGCTTCGGCAGGGGGTTGAACACTGAAGCTTTCTTT. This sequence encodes CASSFGRGLNTEAFF.

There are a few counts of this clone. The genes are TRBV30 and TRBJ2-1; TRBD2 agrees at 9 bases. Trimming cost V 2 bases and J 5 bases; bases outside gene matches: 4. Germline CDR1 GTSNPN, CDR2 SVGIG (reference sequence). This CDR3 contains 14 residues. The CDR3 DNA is TGTGCCTGGAGTACGGGACTAGCAAACAATGAGCAGTTCTTC. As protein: CAWSTGLANNEQFF.

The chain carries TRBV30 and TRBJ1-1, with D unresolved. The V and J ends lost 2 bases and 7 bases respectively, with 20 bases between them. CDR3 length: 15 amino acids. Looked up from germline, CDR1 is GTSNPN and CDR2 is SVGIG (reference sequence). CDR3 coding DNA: TGTGCCTGGAGTTTGGAGGGCTCCGTGAAAAATGAAGCTTTCTTT. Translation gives CAWSLEGSVKNEAFF.

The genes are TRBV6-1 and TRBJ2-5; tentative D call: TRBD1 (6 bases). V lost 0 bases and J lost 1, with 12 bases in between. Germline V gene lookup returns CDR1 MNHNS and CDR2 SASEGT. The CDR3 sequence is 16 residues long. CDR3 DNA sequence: TGTGCCAGCAGTGAAGCGCGTGACAGGCGCCAAGAGACCCAGTACTTC. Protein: CASSEARDRRQETQYF.

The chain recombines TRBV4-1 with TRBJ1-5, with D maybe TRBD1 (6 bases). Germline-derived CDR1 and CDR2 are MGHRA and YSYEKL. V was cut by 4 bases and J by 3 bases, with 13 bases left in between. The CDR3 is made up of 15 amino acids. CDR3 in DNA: TGCGCCAGCAGCCTAGGGGGATTTTTCAATCAGCCCCAGCATTTT. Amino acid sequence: CASSLGGFFNQPQHF.

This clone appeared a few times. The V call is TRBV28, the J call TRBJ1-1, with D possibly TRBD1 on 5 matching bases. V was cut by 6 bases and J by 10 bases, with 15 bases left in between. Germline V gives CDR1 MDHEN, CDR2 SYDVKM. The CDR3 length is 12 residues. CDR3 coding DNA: TGTGCCAGCAGAATAAGGGGATCGGGAGCTTTCTTT. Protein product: CASRIRGSGAFF. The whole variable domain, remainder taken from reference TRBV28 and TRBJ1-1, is DVKVTQSSRYLVKRTGEKVFLECVQDMDHENMFWYRQDPGLGLRLIYFSYDVKMKEKGDIPEGYSVSREKKERFSLILESASTNQTSMYLCASRIRGSGAFFGQGTRLTVV.

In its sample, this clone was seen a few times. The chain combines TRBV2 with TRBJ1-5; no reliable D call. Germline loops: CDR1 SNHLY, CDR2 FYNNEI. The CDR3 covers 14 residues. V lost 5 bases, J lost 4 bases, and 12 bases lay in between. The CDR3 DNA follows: TGTGCCAGCAGTCTCTTACCACAGAATCAGCCCCAGCATTTT. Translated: CASSLLPQNQPQHF.

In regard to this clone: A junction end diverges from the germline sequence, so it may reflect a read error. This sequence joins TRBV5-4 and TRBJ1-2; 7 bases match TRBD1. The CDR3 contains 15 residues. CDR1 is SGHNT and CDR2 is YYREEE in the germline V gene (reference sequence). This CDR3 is CASSRSPGQNYGYTF. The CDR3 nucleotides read TGCGCCAGCAGCCGGAGTCCGGGACAGAACTATGGCTACACCTTC.

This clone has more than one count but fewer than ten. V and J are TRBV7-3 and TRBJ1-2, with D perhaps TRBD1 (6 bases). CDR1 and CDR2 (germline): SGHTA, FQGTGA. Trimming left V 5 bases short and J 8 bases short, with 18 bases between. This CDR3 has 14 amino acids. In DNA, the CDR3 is TGTGCCAGCAGCACATACCGGACAGTAGTAGGCTACACCTTC. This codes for CASSTYRTVVGYTF. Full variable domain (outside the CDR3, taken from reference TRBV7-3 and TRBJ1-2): GAGVSQTPSNKVTEKGKYVELRCDPISGHTALYWYRQSLGQGPEFLIYFQGTGAADDSGLPNDRFFAVRPEGSVSTLKIQRTERGDSAVYLCASSTYRTVVGYTFGSGTRLTVV.

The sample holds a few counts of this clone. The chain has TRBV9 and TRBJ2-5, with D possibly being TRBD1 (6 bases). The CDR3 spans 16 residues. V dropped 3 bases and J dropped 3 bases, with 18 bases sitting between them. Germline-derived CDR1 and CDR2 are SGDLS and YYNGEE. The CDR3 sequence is CASSGRPSGAKETQYF. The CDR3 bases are TGTGCCAGCAGCGGACGCCCTTCAGGGGCAAAAGAGACCCAGTACTTC.

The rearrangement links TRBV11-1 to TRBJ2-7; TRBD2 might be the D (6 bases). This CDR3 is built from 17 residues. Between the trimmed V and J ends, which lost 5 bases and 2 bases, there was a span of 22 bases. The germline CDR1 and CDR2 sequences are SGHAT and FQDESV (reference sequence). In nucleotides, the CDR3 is TGTGCCAGCAGCCCCCCCCGAAACGGGAGAGGCGCCTACGAGCAGTACTTC. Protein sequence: CASSPPRNGRGAYEQYF.

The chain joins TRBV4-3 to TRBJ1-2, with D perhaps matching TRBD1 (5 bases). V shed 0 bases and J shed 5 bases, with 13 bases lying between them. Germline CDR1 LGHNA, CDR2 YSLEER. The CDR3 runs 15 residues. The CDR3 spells CASSQEATQGYGYTF. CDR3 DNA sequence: TGCGCCAGCAGCCAAGAAGCCACTCAGGGATATGGCTACACCTTC.

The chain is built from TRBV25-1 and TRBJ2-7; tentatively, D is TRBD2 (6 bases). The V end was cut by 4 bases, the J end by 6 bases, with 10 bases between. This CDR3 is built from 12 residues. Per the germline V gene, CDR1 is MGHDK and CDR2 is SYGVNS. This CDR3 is CASSGRDSEQYF. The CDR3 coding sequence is TGTGCCAGCAGTGGGAGGGATTCCGAGCAGTACTTC.

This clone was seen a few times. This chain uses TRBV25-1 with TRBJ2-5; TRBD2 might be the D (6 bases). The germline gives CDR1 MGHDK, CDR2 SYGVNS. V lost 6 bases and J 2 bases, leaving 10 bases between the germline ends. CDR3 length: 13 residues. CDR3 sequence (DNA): TGTGCCAGCAGCCCTAGCGTACAAGAGACCCAGTACTTC. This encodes CASSPSVQETQYF.

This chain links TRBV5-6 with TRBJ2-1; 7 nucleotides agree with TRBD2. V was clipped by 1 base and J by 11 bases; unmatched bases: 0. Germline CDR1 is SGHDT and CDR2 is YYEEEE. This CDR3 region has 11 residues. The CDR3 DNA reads TGTGCCAGCAGCTTGAGCGGGAAGCAGTTCTTC. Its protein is CASSLSGKQFF. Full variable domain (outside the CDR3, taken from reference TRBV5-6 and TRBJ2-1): DAGVTQSPTHLIKTRGQQVTLRCSPKSGHDTVSWYQQALGQGPQFIFQYYEEEERQRGNFPDRFSGHQFPNYSSELNVNALLLGDSALYLCASSLSGKQFFGPGTRLTVL.

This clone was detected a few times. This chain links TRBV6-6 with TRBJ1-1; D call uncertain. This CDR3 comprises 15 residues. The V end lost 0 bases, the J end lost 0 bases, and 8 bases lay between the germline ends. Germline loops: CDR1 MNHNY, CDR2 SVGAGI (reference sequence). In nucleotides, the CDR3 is TGTGCCAGCAGTTACTCGGGCAGTATGAACACTGAAGCTTTCTTT. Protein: CASSYSGSMNTEAFF.

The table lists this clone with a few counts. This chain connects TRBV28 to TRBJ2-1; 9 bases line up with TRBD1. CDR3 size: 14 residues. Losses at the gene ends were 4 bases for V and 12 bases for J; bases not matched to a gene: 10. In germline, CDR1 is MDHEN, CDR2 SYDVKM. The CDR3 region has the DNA TGTGCCAGCAGTTCGGGACAGGGTTCGACTAGGCAGTTCTTC. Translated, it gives CASSSGQGSTRQFF.